These 4 T cell receptor beta chains share one sample of origin, sequenced in a study of regulatory T cells in long-lasting Graves disease. The time point is: newly diagnosed GD, antithyroid drugs for less than 3 months. Extracted RNA from PBMCs served as the source of the TCR library. Assembly of TCR beta libraries relied on iRepertoire HTBI primers together with Arm-PCR of CDR3 regions. From the multiplex PCR reads, TCRdb called clonotypes with MiXCR, one entry per CDR3 protein. Counted here are fewer than 550,000 distinct CDR3 sequences, about 16% occurring once; the ten biggest clones make up about 25%. The sample also formed part of further work on T cells in Graves' hyperthyroidism and ophthalmopathy.

The sample here was peripheral blood mononuclear cells (PBMCs), taken at new diagnosis, from a patient treated with antithyroid drugs. All receptors derive from a woman under 30 with Graves disease.

Ten or more counts support this clonotype. The rearrangement joins TRBV2 to TRBJ2-5, with D possibly TRBD1 on 5 matching bases. The CDR3 is 14 amino acids. The germline V gene encodes CDR1 SNHLY and CDR2 FYNNEI. V was pared by 6 bases and J by 5 bases, with 16 bases between. The CDR3 spells CASRDPRVSETQYF. CDR3 nucleotide sequence: TGTGCCAGCAGAGACCCCAGGGTTTCGGAGACCCAGTACTTC.

This clonotype was seen repeatedly, ten times or more. The rearrangement links TRBV7-2 to TRBJ2-1; the match to TRBD1 covers 7 bases. This CDR3 is built from 16 residues. V lost 6 bases and J lost 0; bases outside the gene matches: 8. Germline V CDR1 and CDR2: SGHTA, FQGNSA. The CDR3 reads CASRIVQGTSYNEQFF. CDR3 nucleotide sequence: TGTGCCAGCAGGATTGTACAGGGGACCTCCTACAATGAGCAGTTCTTC.

This clonotype was seen at least ten times. The chain employs TRBV3-1 and TRBJ1-2; tentative D call: TRBD1 (6 bases). The CDR3 has 14 residues. Trimming removed 3 bases at V and 1 base at J, with 9 bases between. Germline CDR1 is LGHDT and CDR2 is YNNKEL (reference sequence). DNA of the CDR3: TGTGCCAGCAGCCAGGACAGCATTAACTATGGCTACACCTTC. It yields the protein CASSQDSINYGYTF.

This clonotype was found many times. This rearrangement joins TRBV28 to TRBJ1-1; 7 positions match TRBD1. The CDR3 spans 15 residues. The V gene end was trimmed by 7 bases and the J gene end by 0 bases; junction bases not matched to a gene: 8. Germline CDR1 is MDHEN and CDR2 is SYDVKM. The CDR3 protein is CASTQGPNMNTEAFF. The CDR3 DNA sequence: TGTGCCAGCACACAGGGGCCGAATATGAACACTGAAGCTTTCTTT.